This entry lists 11 T cell receptor beta chains sequenced from one sample in a study of tumor and adjacent non-tumor tissue in lung cancer. TCRbeta libraries were built with three rounds of nested PCR, modified from ARM-PCR. Each CDR3 protein gets one entry after TCRdb re-called the multiplex PCR reads with MiXCR. The sample yields 60,000 or so distinct CDR3 sequences, 61% seen once. The template was RNA from unsorted bulk tissue. More than 3 cm separated this lung sample from the edge of the tumor. Sequencing was carried out using distant non-tumor lung tissue. All receptors come from a man aged 65-85 years with non-small cell lung cancer.

The table lists this clonotype with a few counts. A single base separates this from a much larger clone, so it may be a read error. J is TRBJ2-3 and V is TRBV5-6, with a possible D match to TRBD1 (5 bases). Germline V gene data show CDR1 as SGHDT and CDR2 as YYEEEE. The CDR3 runs to 11 residues. In DNA form, the CDR3 reads TGTGTCAGCAGCTTGGACAATACACAGTATTTT. Residues: CVSSLDNTQYF.

This clonotype was seen at least ten times. This chain connects TRBV5-5 to TRBJ2-3, with D perhaps given as TRBD1 or TRBD2 (5 bases each). The CDR3 is 15 amino acids. The germline gives CDR1 SGHKS, CDR2 YYEKEE (reference sequence). V was trimmed by 0 bases and J by 2 bases, leaving 10 bases between them. CDR3 loop: CASSLVVGTTDTQYF. CDR3 in DNA: TGTGCCAGCAGCTTGGTGGTGGGGACCACAGATACGCAGTATTTT.

For this clonotype: This may come from a read error, since a much larger clone is one base off. J is TRBJ1-5 and V is TRBV6-1; D call uncertain. The CDR3 extends over 13 amino acids. Germline CDR1 and CDR2: MNHNS and SASEGT. CDR3: CTSKRVSNQPQHF. The CDR3 DNA sequence: TGTACCAGCAAGAGGGTTAGCAATCAGCCCCAGCATTTT.

V is TRBV19 and J is TRBJ1-5; maybe TRBD1 (5 bases). Germline loops: CDR1 LNHDA, CDR2 SQIVND (reference sequence). CDR3 length: 12 amino acids. V was cut by 8 bases and J by 14 bases, with 19 bases left in between. CDR3 loop: CASSSTETDEHF. The CDR3 DNA follows: TGTGCCAGTTCATCTACCGAGACAGATGAGCATTTT.

About this clonotype: Just one base apart from a much larger clone, this may be a read error. The V call is TRBV7-9, the J call TRBJ2-7; perhaps TRBD2 as D (5 bases). V lost 4 bases and J 5 bases, leaving 9 bases between the germline ends. Germline CDR1 reads SEHNR; CDR2 reads FQNEAQ (reference sequence). This CDR3 has 12 amino acids. The CDR3 DNA is TGTGCCAGCAGCTCGGGGAGTAACGAGCAGTACTTC. Its protein product is CASSSGSNEQYF.

Worth noting for this clonotype: This may be a read error, as it is one base from a much larger clone. Written as DNA, the CDR3 is TGTACCAGCAGCTTGTGGCTTAACACCGGGGAGCTGTTTTTT. This gives the protein CTSSLWLNTGELFF. J is TRBJ2-2 and V is TRBV5-5; no definite D call. There are 14 residues in the CDR3. The germline V gene encodes CDR1 SGHKS and CDR2 YYEKEE (reference sequence).

This sequence joins TRBV5-1 and TRBJ2-1, with 10 positions matching TRBD1. The CDR3 totals 15 residues. Germline V gene data show CDR1 as SGHRS and CDR2 as YFSETQ. V was clipped by 9 bases and J by 8 bases; unmatched bases: 14. CDR3 bases: TGCGCCACCAAGGCGGGGACAGGGGTTTTCGATGAGCAGTTCTTC. Translation gives CATKAGTGVFDEQFF.

With respect to this clonotype: Just one base apart from a much larger clone, this may be a read error. V usage is TRBV12-3 or TRBV12-4 and J usage is TRBJ2-1; maybe TRBD2 (5 bases). The V gene lost 7 bases and the J gene lost 3 bases, with 10 bases spanning the gap. The CDR3 is made up of 13 amino acids. The CDR3 is CASNPEVYNEQFF. The CDR3 DNA is TGTGCCAGCAACCCGGAGGTCTACAATGAGCAGTTCTTC.

The V call is TRBV12-3 or TRBV12-4, the J call TRBJ1-5, with 7 positions matching TRBD1. The CDR3 spans 14 residues. V lost 7 bases and J lost 10; bases outside the gene matches: 13. Here the CDR3 reads CASTEGQPNEPQHF. CDR3 DNA: TGTGCCAGCACCGAGGGACAGCCTAATGAACCCCAGCATTTT.

The V and J genes are TRBV11-3 and TRBJ2-4; 7 positions match TRBD2. The germline V gene has CDR1 SGHNT and CDR2 YENEEA. The CDR3 length is 15 residues. V lost 2 bases and J lost 5; bases outside the gene matches: 6. CDR3: CASSLSGASQNIQYF. Here the CDR3 DNA reads TGTGCCAGCAGCTTAAGCGGGGCAAGCCAAAACATTCAGTACTTC. The entire variable domain, with the rest obtained from reference TRBV11-3 and TRBJ2-4, is as follows: EAGVVQSPRYKIIEKKQPVAFWCNPISGHNTLYWYLQNLGQGPELLIRYENEEAVDDSQLPKDRFSAERLKGVDSTLKIQPAELGDSAVYLCASSLSGASQNIQYFGAGTRLSVL.

This clonotype was recorded many times. As DNA, the CDR3 is TGTGCCAGCAGTTACTCGATTCTTAGCGGGAGGCAGGAGACCCAGTACTTC. This sequence encodes CASSYSILSGRQETQYF. The genes are TRBV6-2 or TRBV6-3 and TRBJ2-5; TRBD2 aligns across 10 bases. The CDR3 runs to 17 residues. The V gene's germline CDR1 is MNHEY and CDR2 SVGEGT. The V gene end was trimmed by 0 bases and the J gene end by 5 bases; junction bases not matched to a gene: 9.